This T cell receptor (beta chain) stems from a study of blood T cell repertoires in COVID-19. On the study more broadly: There were acute and convalescent COVID-19 samples, and they came from the United States, Italy and Spain. From T cells, B-cell-depleted T cells, or PBMCs came the material, which was cDNA or gDNA.

In the original workflow: How many nucleated cells were present was estimated from reference gene primer amplification. Sequenced by immunoSEQ multiplex PCR; TCRdb stores in-frame clones only, minus some. Clone size and V and J calls were adopted from that table, with D and trimming inferred from the DNA. The sample lists about 190,000 clones, 87% seen once, with approximately 13% in the top ten. The sequence was collected from a woman in her 70s with COVID-19, enrolled during active disease. The sample comprised peripheral blood.

The CDR3 sequence is CASSSLAGGYEQYF. The CDR3 DNA reads TGCGCCAGCAGCTCCCTAGCGGGCGGGTACGAGCAGTACTTC. The chain links TRBV5-1 to TRBJ2-7, with 8 bases aligning to TRBD2. With V trimmed by 3 bases and J by 4 bases, 6 bases remained unmatched. Germline CDR1 SGHRS, CDR2 YFSETQ. This CDR3 has 14 amino acids.